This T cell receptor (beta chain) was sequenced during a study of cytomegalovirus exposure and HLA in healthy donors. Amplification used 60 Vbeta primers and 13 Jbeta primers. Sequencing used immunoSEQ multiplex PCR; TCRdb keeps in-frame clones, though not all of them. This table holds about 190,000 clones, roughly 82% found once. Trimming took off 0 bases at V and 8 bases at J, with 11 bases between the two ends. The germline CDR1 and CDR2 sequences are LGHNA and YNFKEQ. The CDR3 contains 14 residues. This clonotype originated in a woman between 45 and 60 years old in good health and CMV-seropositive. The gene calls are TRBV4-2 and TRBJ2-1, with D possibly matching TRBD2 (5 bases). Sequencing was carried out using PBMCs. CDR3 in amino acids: CASSQDSREYEQFF. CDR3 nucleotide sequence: TGTGCCAGCAGCCAAGATAGTCGGGAATATGAGCAGTTCTTC.